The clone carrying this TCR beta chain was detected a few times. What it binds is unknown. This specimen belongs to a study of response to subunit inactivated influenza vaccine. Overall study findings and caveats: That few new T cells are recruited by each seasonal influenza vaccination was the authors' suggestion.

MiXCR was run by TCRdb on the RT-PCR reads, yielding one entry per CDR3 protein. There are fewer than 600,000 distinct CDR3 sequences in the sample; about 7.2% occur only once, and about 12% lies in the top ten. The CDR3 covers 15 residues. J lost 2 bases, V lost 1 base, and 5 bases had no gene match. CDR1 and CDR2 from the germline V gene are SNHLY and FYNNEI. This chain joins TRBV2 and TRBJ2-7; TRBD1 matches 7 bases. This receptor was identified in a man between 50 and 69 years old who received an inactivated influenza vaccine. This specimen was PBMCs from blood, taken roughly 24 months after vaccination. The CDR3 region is CASSEGGQLTYEQYF. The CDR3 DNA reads TGTGCCAGCAGTGAAGGGGGACAGCTTACCTACGAGCAGTACTTC. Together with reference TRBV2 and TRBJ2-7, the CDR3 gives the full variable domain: EPEVTQTPSHQVTQMGQEVILRCVPISNHLYFYWYRQILGQKVEFLVSFYNNEISEKSEIFDDQFSVERPDGSNFTLKIRSTKLEDSAMYFCASSEGGQLTYEQYFGPGTRLTVT.